The present T cell receptor beta chain was sequenced within a study of T cell responses to AZD1222 COVID-19 vaccine. TCRdb keeps only in-frame clones here, not all; method: immunoSEQ multiplex PCR. In the table there are 75,000 to 90,000 clones, under 90% of which are singletons. General study points: Mostly white British, mostly female donors; authors suggested clonal diversity may be underestimated. Repertoire samples came only from after the peak T cell response.

Note on this clone: What it binds is unknown.

This receptor was identified in an adult in good health. Specimen: peripheral blood, collected on day 0 of AZD1222 vaccination.

The CDR3 sequence: CASSQESMGKLFF. CDR3 DNA: TGTGCCAGCAGCCAAGAGAGCATGGGAAAACTGTTTTTT. J is TRBJ1-4 and V is TRBV3-1 (or the pseudogene TRBV3-2); D unclear. The CDR3 length is 13 residues. Germline CDR1 and CDR2: LGHDT and YNNKEL (reference sequence). V was shortened by 0 bases and J by 10 bases, with 9 bases between the two germline ends.